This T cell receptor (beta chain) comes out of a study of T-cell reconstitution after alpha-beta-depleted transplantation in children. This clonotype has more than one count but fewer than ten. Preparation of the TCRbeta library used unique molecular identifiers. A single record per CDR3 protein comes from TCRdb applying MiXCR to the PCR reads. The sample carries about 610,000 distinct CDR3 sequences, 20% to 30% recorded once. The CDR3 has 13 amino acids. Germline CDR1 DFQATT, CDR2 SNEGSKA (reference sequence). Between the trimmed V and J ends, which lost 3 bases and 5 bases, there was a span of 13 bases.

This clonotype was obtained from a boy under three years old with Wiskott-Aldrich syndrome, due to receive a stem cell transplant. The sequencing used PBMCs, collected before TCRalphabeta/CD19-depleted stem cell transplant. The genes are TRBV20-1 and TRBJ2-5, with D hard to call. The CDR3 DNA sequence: TGCAGTGCTAGGAAGGGCCCCCAGGAGACCCAGTACTTC. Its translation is CSARKGPQETQYF.